This TCR beta chain derives from a study of blood T cell repertoires in COVID-19. For the study at large: Sites across the United States, Italy and Spain contributed samples from acute and convalescent COVID-19. The analysed material was cDNA or gDNA that came from T cells, B-cell-depleted T cells, or PBMCs.

The CDR3 consists of 13 residues. Trimming removed 3 bases from V and 0 bases from J, with 6 bases in between. The germline V gene has CDR1 KGHSH and CDR2 LQKENI. Authors' methods: For nucleated cells, counts were estimated from reference gene primer amplification. Libraries were prepared by immunoSEQ multiplex PCR; TCRdb keeps only in-frame clonotypes and omits some of them. V and J calls and clone size are those listed in that table; D and trimming were worked out from the DNA. The table includes about 99,000 clones, around 84% detected once. The sample taken for sequencing was peripheral blood. The sequence derives from a man aged 65 to 79 with active or convalescent COVID-19. V usage is TRBV18 and J usage is TRBJ2-7; tentative D call: TRBD1 (6 bases). Here the CDR3 reads CASSPDSSYEQYF. The CDR3 DNA reads TGTGCCAGCTCACCGGACAGCTCCTACGAGCAGTACTTC. Using reference TRBV18 and TRBJ2-7 for the parts outside the CDR3, the full variable domain is NAGVMQNPRHLVRRRGQEARLRCSPMKGHSHVYWYRQLPEEGLKFMVYLQKENIIDESGMPKERFSAEFPKEGPSILRIQQVVRGDSAAYFCASSPDSSYEQYFGPGTRLTVT.